This is a list of T cell receptor beta chains from one sample in a study of cytomegalovirus exposure and HLA in healthy donors. Sequenced by immunoSEQ multiplex PCR; TCRdb stores in-frame clones only, minus some. The repertoire holds more than 250,000 clones, with roughly 87% as singletons. Input material: PBMCs. The origin of the receptors is a woman aged 30 to 39 in good health and CMV-seronegative. CDR3s include the opening cysteine and the closing phenylalanine or tryptophan. D genes are given only for firm matches. The listing skips clone size in some rows; elsewhere it reads once, few, many or a size class.

abundance	v_gene	d_gene	j_gene	CDR3aa	CDR3nt
few	TRBV19	TRBD1	TRBJ2-5	CASSQLTGGLETQYF	TGTGCCAGTAGTCAATTGACAGGGGGCTTAGAGACCCAGTACTTC
.	TRBV7-2	TRBD2	TRBJ2-3	CASSLALLAGDTQYF	TGTGCCAGCAGCTTAGCGTTGCTAGCGGGAGATACGCAGTATTTT
.	TRBV6-5	TRBD2	TRBJ2-3	CASSPGLATDTQYF	TGTGCCAGCAGTCCAGGACTAGCGACAGATACGCAGTATTTT
.	TRBV2	TRBD2	TRBJ2-3	CASSARLAGGTYTDTQYF	TGTGCCAGCAGTGCTCGGCTAGCGGGAGGAACTTACACAGATACGCAGTATTTT
.	TRBV13	.	TRBJ2-6	CASSLEGAGANVLTF	TGTGCCAGCAGCTTAGAAGGGGCCGGGGCCAACGTCCTGACTTTC
.	TRBV29-1	TRBD1	TRBJ1-1	CSVEGPGQGITEAFF	TGCAGCGTTGAAGGTCCCGGACAGGGAATCACTGAAGCTTTCTTT
.	TRBV10-3	TRBD1	TRBJ1-1	CAVTGTEKGEAFF	TGTGCCGTCACCGGGACAGAGAAGGGTGAAGCTTTCTTT
.	TRBV29-1	TRBD1	TRBJ2-7	CSVHTGQGGRAYEQYF	TGCAGCGTCCACACCGGACAGGGGGGTAGGGCCTACGAGCAGTACTTC
.	TRBV27	.	TRBJ2-7	CASSLVGYEQYF	TGTGCCAGCAGTTTGGTCGGCTACGAGCAGTACTTC
.	TRBV9	.	TRBJ2-1	CASSITTTGYNEQFF	TGTGCCAGCAGCATTACTACCACGGGGTACAATGAGCAGTTCTTC
few	TRBV6-6	.	TRBJ1-2	CASSQDPQRGGYTF	TGTGCCAGCAGCCAAGACCCCCAAAGGGGTGGCTACACCTTC
.	TRBV28	TRBD2	TRBJ2-1	CATQTDGTSGRVYEQFF	TGTGCCACTCAGACAGATGGGACTAGCGGGAGGGTGTATGAGCAGTTCTTC
few	TRBV28	.	TRBJ2-1	CASSFFDEQFF	TGTGCCAGCAGTTTCTTCGATGAGCAGTTCTTC
.	TRBV19	TRBD2	TRBJ2-7	CASSIDLAGPPYEQYF	TGTGCCAGTAGTATAGATCTAGCGGGTCCCCCCTACGAGCAGTACTTC
.	TRBV7-6	.	TRBJ2-7	CASSLVAGDQTSYEQYF	TGTGCCAGCAGCTTAGTAGCAGGGGACCAGACCTCCTACGAGCAGTACTTC
.	TRBV28	.	TRBJ1-2	CASSLLSRGYTF	TGTGCCAGCAGTTTATTGTCCCGGGGCTACACCTTC
.	TRBV18	TRBD2	TRBJ2-7	CASSQGSGSSYEQYF	TGTGCCAGCTCCCAGGGGAGCGGGAGCTCCTACGAGCAGTACTTC
.	TRBV4-3	TRBD1	TRBJ2-7	CASSQEETGTGGFEQYF	TGCGCCAGCAGCCAAGAGGAAACCGGGACAGGGGGCTTCGAGCAGTACTTC
.	TRBV10-3	TRBD2	TRBJ2-1	CAISVGGGLLDEQFF	TGTGCCATCAGTGTAGGCGGGGGGTTGTTGGATGAGCAGTTCTTC
.	TRBV30	.	TRBJ1-2	CAWSQGGDGYTF	TGTGCCTGGAGTCAGGGAGGTGATGGCTACACCTTC
once	TRBV2	.	TRBJ1-3	CASRVGNTIYF	TGTGCCAGCAGGGTAGGAAACACCATATATTTT
.	TRBV6-1	.	TRBJ1-1	CASSLPGLNTEAFF	TGTGCCAGCAGTCTCCCGGGGCTGAACACTGAAGCTTTCTTT
.	TRBV30	TRBD1	TRBJ2-3	CAWTGQGNANTQYF	TGTGCCTGGACCGGACAGGGGAACGCTAATACGCAGTATTTT